This TCR beta chain was observed in a study of beta chain features in type 1 diabetes. Study results and caveats: For patients, the naive, central memory and Treg TCRB repertoires appeared more alike than for healthy donors. Shortening that was moderate but significant affected the TCRB CDR3s of Type 1 diabetes patients in all four CD4+ subsets.

cDNA synthesis used the whole RNA isolate, giving expressed TCRB sequences. Method: immunoSEQ multiplex PCR; TCRdb's copy keeps in-frame clones and lacks some. The sample records 300,000 to 400,000 clones, over 7% being singletons. Germline V gene data show CDR1 as SGHDT and CDR2 as YYEEEE. This CDR3 has 14 residues. Trimming shortened V by 5 bases and J by 2 bases, and 13 bases separated the two germline ends. Every donor provided one heparinised blood draw, which averaged about 110 mL. CD4+ naive, central memory, regulatory and stem cell-like memory subsets were isolated by sorting on CD45RO/CCR7/CD25/CD127/CD95/CD27. Each sorted population was over 95% pure. This clone appeared a few times. Its antigen is unknown.

The chain couples TRBV5-6 to TRBJ2-5; D is possibly TRBD1 (6 bases). Sequenced: central memory CD4+ T cells from blood. The receptor was isolated from a man younger than 40 with type 1 diabetes. The CDR3 region has the DNA TGTGCCAGCAGGTTTACCGGGACACAAGAGACCCAGTACTTC. Amino acids: CASRFTGTQETQYF.